The present entry profiles one TCR beta chain with its context. What it recognizes is unknown. The data were taken from a study of T cell responses to AZD1222 COVID-19 vaccine. Notes on the study in general: Seropositivity was recorded at baseline in only six AZD1222 recipients. A mostly white British donor set with more females was recruited, and clonal diversity was possibly underestimated. CD4 TCRs linked to vaccination spanned spike, dominating at 160-218 and 743-854.

The CDR3 has 18 residues. Germline CDR1 SGHRS, CDR2 YFSETQ. Trimming removed 4 bases from V and 2 bases from J; junction bases left unmatched: 9. Using immunoSEQ multiplex PCR, the repertoire was profiled, and TCRdb retains in-frame clones only, with some absent. Among more than 150,000 clones listed, about 95% were seen once. The specimen was peripheral blood, collected on day 0 of AZD1222 vaccination. V gene TRBV5-1 combines with J gene TRBJ2-7, with 16 bases that match TRBD2. The source is an adult in good health. This chain's CDR3 is CASSPGLAGGPTTYEQYF. In DNA form, the CDR3 reads TGCGCCAGCAGCCCGGGACTAGCGGGAGGGCCTACAACCTACGAGCAGTACTTC.